This TCR beta chain is from a study of PD-L1 blockade in urothelial cancer. Germline V gives CDR1 SNHLY, CDR2 FYNNEI. The CDR3 extends over 16 amino acids. J was trimmed by 0 bases and V by 6 bases; bases with no gene match: 7. Sequencing used immunoSEQ multiplex PCR; TCRdb keeps in-frame clones, though not all of them. The profile shows fewer than 45,000 clones, 80% to 90% of them singletons. The receptor was isolated from a man between 60 and 70 years old with urothelial cancer. The sample here was PBMCs, taken around atezolizumab (anti-PD-L1) treatment. The V and J genes are TRBV2 and TRBJ1-1, with 10 bases matching TRBD1. The CDR3 region has the DNA TGTGCCAGCAGAAGAGACAGGGGGCGATTGAACACTGAAGCTTTCTTT. This translates into CASRRDRGRLNTEAFF.